These 26 T cell receptor beta chains were all obtained from the same sample, sequenced in a study of T cell responses to AZD1222 COVID-19 vaccine. Measured with immunoSEQ multiplex PCR; TCRdb has only the in-frame clones, and not every one. The sample has approximately 120,000 clones, around 80% seen once; the top ten hold roughly a quarter. The sequencing here drew on peripheral blood, taken 28 days after the second AZD1222 dose. The source is an adult who received the AZD1222 COVID-19 vaccine.

The chain uses TRBV2 and TRBJ2-7, with D possibly TRBD2 on 6 matching bases. The CDR3 has 13 amino acids. Germline V gene sequence: CDR1 SNHLY, CDR2 FYNNEI. The V gene lost 8 bases and the J gene lost 2 bases, with 13 bases spanning the gap. CDR3 bases: TGTGCCAGCGGGCCGGGGGTGACCTACGAGCAGTACTTC. This translates into CASGPGVTYEQYF.

This clone was recorded once. This chain uses TRBV7-9 with TRBJ2-7; the D is unclear. This CDR3 region has 11 residues. Trimming took 3 bases from V and 6 from J, leaving 6 bases between them. Germline loops: CDR1 SEHNR, CDR2 FQNEAQ (reference sequence). CDR3 bases: TGTGCCAGCAGCTTTGGGCCCGAGCAGTACTTC. Its protein product is CASSFGPEQYF. Looking up the rest from reference TRBV7-9 and TRBJ2-7 gives the full variable domain: DTGVSQNPRHKITKRGQNVTFRCDPISEHNRLYWYRQTLGQGPEFLTYFQNEAQLEKSRLLSDRFSAERPKGSFSTLEIQRTEQGDSAMYLCASSFGPEQYFGPGTRLTVT.

The chain carries TRBV7-6 and TRBJ1-1; D not certain. The germline V gene encodes CDR1 SGHVS and CDR2 FNYEAQ. This CDR3 contains 12 residues. V was clipped by 0 bases and J by 11 bases, with 10 bases between them. This chain's CDR3 is CASSLAGGRAFF. CDR3 sequence (DNA): TGTGCCAGCAGCTTAGCGGGAGGGAGGGCTTTCTTT.

J is TRBJ1-2 and V is TRBV5-1; a weak D match, TRBD1 (5 bases). This CDR3 has 15 amino acids. V was pared by 5 bases and J by 7 bases, with 21 bases between. Germline assignment: CDR1 SGHRS and CDR2 YFSETQ. Here the CDR3 DNA reads TGCGCCAGCAGTCGAGACGGGACCCGGGGCTCTGGCTACACCTTC. Its protein product is CASSRDGTRGSGYTF. The full variable domain, rest sourced from reference TRBV5-1 and TRBJ1-2, is KAGVTQTPRYLIKTRGQQVTLSCSPISGHRSVSWYQQTPGQGLQFLFEYFSETQRNKGNFPGRFSGRQFSNSRSEMNVSTLELGDSALYLCASSRDGTRGSGYTFGSGTRLTVV.

The rearrangement uses TRBV7-2 and TRBJ2-1; unclear D gene. CDR3 size: 12 residues. CDR1 SGHTA and CDR2 FQGNSA come from the germline V gene. Trimming took off 2 bases at V and 6 bases at J, with 5 bases between the two ends. CDR3 in amino acids: CASSLFGNEQFF. The CDR3 DNA reads TGTGCCAGCAGCTTATTCGGCAATGAGCAGTTCTTC.

This chain joins TRBV5-1 and TRBJ2-1, with 11 bases that match TRBD1. Germline CDR1 is SGHRS and CDR2 is YFSETQ. The V and J ends lost 5 bases and 5 bases, in that order; junction bases with no gene match: 6. This CDR3 spans 15 amino acids. The CDR3 here is CASSPRTGGDNEQFF. CDR3 nucleotide sequence: TGCGCCAGCAGTCCTAGGACAGGGGGCGACAATGAGCAGTTCTTC.

The rearrangement uses TRBV28 and TRBJ1-2, with TRBD1 matching over 7 bases. CDR3 length: 12 residues. J was trimmed by 2 bases and V by 6 bases; bases with no gene match: 0. Germline V lookup: CDR1 MDHEN, CDR2 SYDVKM. The CDR3: CASRGQNYGYTF. The CDR3 nucleotides are TGTGCCAGCAGGGGACAGAACTATGGCTACACCTTC.

The chain employs TRBV7-2 and TRBJ2-2; a possible D gene is TRBD1 (7 bases). Germline V gives CDR1 SGHTA, CDR2 FQGNSA. The V end lost 5 bases, the J end lost 0 bases, and 16 bases lay between the germline ends. The CDR3 is made up of 17 amino acids. CDR3 loop: CASSPPQGGPNTGELFF. CDR3 DNA: TGTGCCAGCAGCCCGCCCCAGGGGGGCCCGAACACCGGGGAGCTGTTTTTT.

The chain uses TRBV5-6 and TRBJ2-7; no clear D gene. This CDR3 region has 17 residues. Trimming shortened V by 4 bases and J by 3 bases, and 23 bases separated the two germline ends. CDR1 is SGHDT, CDR2 YYEEEE, per germline. The CDR3 spells CASSLYPSVSLSYEQYF. The CDR3 coding sequence is TGTGCCAGCAGCCTATACCCGTCTGTCTCCTTAAGCTACGAGCAGTACTTC. Full variable domain (missing parts from reference TRBV5-6 and TRBJ2-7): DAGVTQSPTHLIKTRGQQVTLRCSPKSGHDTVSWYQQALGQGPQFIFQYYEEEERQRGNFPDRFSGHQFPNYSSELNVNALLLGDSALYLCASSLYPSVSLSYEQYFGPGTRLTVT.

The rearrangement joins TRBV5-8 to TRBJ1-2; 9 positions agree with TRBD1. CDR1 and CDR2 (germline): SGHTS, YDEGEE. With V trimmed by 3 bases and J by 3 bases, 6 bases remained unmatched. The CDR3 sequence is 15 residues long. DNA of the CDR3: TGTGCCAGCAGCTGGGGACAGGGAGTTGACTATGGCTACACCTTC. Translated: CASSWGQGVDYGYTF.

The chain joins TRBV4-3 to TRBJ1-4; the match to TRBD1 covers 7 bases. The germline V gene encodes CDR1 LGHNA and CDR2 YSLEER. This CDR3 region has 14 residues. V was pared by 4 bases and J by 5 bases, with 4 bases of the junction left unmatched. The CDR3 DNA reads TGCGCCAGCAGCCCGGGACAGCTGAATGAAAAACTGTTTTTT. It specifies CASSPGQLNEKLFF.

This clone was recorded once. This chain joins TRBV20-1 and TRBJ2-5; TRBD2 is a possible D gene (6 bases). The CDR3 covers 13 residues. CDR1 DFQATT and CDR2 SNEGSKA come from the germline V gene (reference sequence). Trimming removed 3 bases from V and 4 bases from J, with 12 bases in between. For the CDR3, the DNA is TGCAGTGCTAGTGGGGGGTTGGGAGAGACCCAGTACTTC. Protein sequence: CSASGGLGETQYF.

As concerns this clone: One junction end does not reproduce the germline sequence, and a read error may be involved. V usage is TRBV5-1 and J usage is TRBJ1-2; D possibly corresponds to TRBD1 (6 bases). Germline V gene sequence: CDR1 SGHRS, CDR2 YFSETQ. The CDR3 has 14 amino acids. The CDR3 protein is CASSLAGENYGYTF. In DNA, the CDR3 is TGCGCCAGCAGTTTGGCAGGGGAGAACTATGGCTACACCTTC. Full variable domain (outside the CDR3, taken from reference TRBV5-1 and TRBJ1-2): KAGVTQTPRYLIKTRGQQVTLSCSPISGHRSVSWYQQTPGQGLQFLFEYFSETQRNKGNFPGRFSGRQFSNSRSEMNVSTLELGDSALYLCASSLAGENYGYTFGSGTRLTVV.

J is TRBJ1-5 and V is TRBV7-2, with TRBD1 matching 8 bases. The CDR3 extends over 15 amino acids. Germline trimming cut 3 bases from V and 7 bases from J; bases unmatched to any gene: 8. The germline CDR1 and CDR2 sequences are SGHTA and FQGNSA. The CDR3, as DNA: TGTGCCAGCAGCTTTACGGCAGGGGGCGCGCAGCCCCAGCATTTT. Protein: CASSFTAGGAQPQHF. Supplemented by reference TRBV7-2 and TRBJ1-5, the full variable domain reads GAGVSQSPSNKVTEKGKDVELRCDPISGHTALYWYRQSLGQGLEFLIYFQGNSAPDKSGLPSDRFSAERTGGSVSTLTIQRTQQEDSAVYLCASSFTAGGAQPQHFGDGTRLSIL.

The chain uses TRBV5-4 and TRBJ2-3; a possible D gene is TRBD2 (6 bases). CDR1 is SGHNT and CDR2 is YYREEE in the germline V gene (reference sequence). The germline V and J ends were trimmed by 0 bases and 2 bases, with 16 bases remaining between them. There are 17 residues in the CDR3. The CDR3 DNA is TGTGCCAGCAGCTTGGTTGCGGGGCTGGGTTACACAGATACGCAGTATTTT. Protein: CASSLVAGLGYTDTQYF.

This clone has a handful of counts. This chain joins TRBV19 and TRBJ2-3; TRBD1 aligns across 10 bases. This CDR3 has 17 amino acids. The germline gives CDR1 LNHDA, CDR2 SQIVND (reference sequence). The trim removed 4 bases at V and 2 bases at J, leaving 9 bases unmatched. The CDR3 nucleotides read TGTGCCAGTAGTACCCTAAGGACAGGGGGTCCCACAGATACGCAGTATTTT. Translated, it gives CASSTLRTGGPTDTQYF.

This chain joins TRBV4-1 and TRBJ1-2; D gene uncertain. With 1 base removed from V and 6 bases from J, the gap between germline ends came to 15 bases. Germline V gene lookup returns CDR1 MGHRA and CDR2 YSYEKL. The CDR3 has 15 amino acids. This chain's CDR3 is CASSQGLRVVDGYTF. In DNA form, the CDR3 reads TGCGCCAGCAGCCAAGGGTTGCGGGTAGTAGATGGCTACACCTTC.

This chain uses TRBV4-3 with TRBJ2-7, with 11 nucleotides matching TRBD1. V lost 4 bases to trimming and J lost 2 bases; unmatched junction nucleotides: 10. The CDR3 totals 17 residues. CDR1 and CDR2 from the germline V gene are LGHNA and YSLEER. CDR3 bases: TGCGCCAGCAGCCCCACCGTTGCGGGACAGGGGGCCTACGAGCAGTACTTC. Its protein product is CASSPTVAGQGAYEQYF.

The chain links TRBV2 to TRBJ2-1; possibly TRBD1 or TRBD2 for D (6 bases each). V shed 6 bases and J shed 5 bases, with 17 bases lying between them. Germline V gives CDR1 SNHLY, CDR2 FYNNEI. The CDR3 is made up of 15 amino acids. CDR3 bases: TGTGCCAGCAGCGAACAGGGACTGGAAAACAATGAGCAGTTCTTC. Amino acids: CASSEQGLENNEQFF.

The chain is built from TRBV15 and TRBJ1-5, with 8 bases aligning to TRBD1. This CDR3 is 16 amino acids long. Trimming cost V 5 bases and J 5 bases; bases outside gene matches: 11. The germline V gene has CDR1 LNHNV and CDR2 YYDKDF (reference sequence). CDR3 sequence (DNA): TGTGCCACCAGCGGTTTCCTCGGACAGGGCCATCAGCCCCAGCATTTT. Translation gives CATSGFLGQGHQPQHF.

Details on this clone: This sample includes further DNA sequences coding for the same CDR3. The genes are TRBV19 and TRBJ1-2; D is unresolved. Trimming stripped 3 bases from V and 4 bases from J, with 3 bases between. Germline CDR1 LNHDA, CDR2 SQIVND (reference sequence). This CDR3 contains 11 residues. The CDR3 region has the DNA TGTGCCAGTAGTATCGGCTATGGCTACACCTTC. As protein: CASSIGYGYTF.

V usage is TRBV27 and J usage is TRBJ2-7, with D possibly matching TRBD1 (6 bases). Germline CDR1 MNHEY, CDR2 SMNVEV (reference sequence). Deletions cut 5 bases from V and 1 base from J, with 18 bases between. The CDR3 runs 16 residues. CDR3 in amino acids: CASSLRTGRGSYEQYF. CDR3 in DNA: TGTGCCAGCAGTCTAAGGACGGGCAGGGGATCCTACGAGCAGTACTTC.

V and J are TRBV4-1 and TRBJ1-1; D is unresolved. V was cut by 4 bases and J by 9 bases, with 15 bases left in between. The CDR3 is 13 residues long. The germline V gene encodes CDR1 MGHRA and CDR2 YSYEKL. This chain's CDR3 is CASSPTDKRQAFF. Written as DNA, the CDR3 is TGCGCCAGCAGCCCTACCGACAAACGACAAGCTTTCTTT.

The J gene is TRBJ1-1, the V gene TRBV5-6; 7 bases are a match to TRBD1. The germline CDR1 and CDR2 sequences are SGHDT and YYEEEE. This CDR3 region has 15 residues. V lost 3 bases, J lost 1 base, and 6 bases stayed unmatched. The CDR3 nucleotides are TGTGCCAGCAGCTGGGGGGGACAGCCGAACACTGAAGCTTTCTTT. The encoded protein is CASSWGGQPNTEAFF.

This clone was recorded once. This rearrangement joins TRBV6-6 to TRBJ1-1; tentative D call: TRBD1 (6 bases). The V and J ends lost 7 bases and 5 bases respectively, with 11 bases between them. Germline V CDR1 and CDR2: MNHNY, SVGAGI (reference sequence). This CDR3 is 12 amino acids long. The CDR3 DNA sequence: TGTGCCAGCAAAGGGGGTGGAACTGAAGCTTTCTTT. This translates into CASKGGGTEAFF.

The J gene is TRBJ2-1, the V gene TRBV7-8; D not certain. Germline lookup yields CDR1 SGHVS and CDR2 FQNEAQ. V was pared by 1 base and J by 0 bases, with 7 bases between. The CDR3 is 15 amino acids. In nucleotides, the CDR3 is TGTGCCAGCAGCTTAGACGGTAGCTCCTACAATGAGCAGTTCTTC. Translation gives CASSLDGSSYNEQFF. Full variable domain (missing parts from reference TRBV7-8 and TRBJ2-1): GAGVSQSPRYKVAKRGQDVALRCDPISGHVSLFWYQQALGQGPEFLTYFQNEAQLDKSGLPSDRFFAERPEGSVSTLKIQRTQQEDSAVYLCASSLDGSSYNEQFFGPGTRLTVL.